This paragraph reports one T cell receptor (beta chain). Its antigen is as yet unknown. One end of the junction fails to match germline, which may point to a read error. Through a sample-barcoded 5' primer and a J-beta primer mix, a second PCR was run for roughly 6 to 12 cycles. MiXCR, run by TCRdb on the 5' RACE reads, gives a single entry per CDR3 protein. The table includes some 900,000 distinct CDR3 sequences, roughly 26% detected once. The CDR3 is 15 residues long. The germline CDR1 and CDR2 sequences are SGHTA and FQGNSA. The data were obtained in a study of blood T cells in healthy people across ages. Study-level points and caveats: Calculation of diversity from one million T cells yielded estimates considered to be underestimates.

The sequencing input was blood. This sequence was found in an elderly woman in good health. The chain carries TRBV7-2 and TRBJ1-5; D possibly corresponds to TRBD1 (5 bases). The CDR3 DNA follows: TGTGCCAGCAGCTTAGACAGGTTAGGCAATCAGCCCCGGCATTTT. Residues: CASSLDRLGNQPRHF.